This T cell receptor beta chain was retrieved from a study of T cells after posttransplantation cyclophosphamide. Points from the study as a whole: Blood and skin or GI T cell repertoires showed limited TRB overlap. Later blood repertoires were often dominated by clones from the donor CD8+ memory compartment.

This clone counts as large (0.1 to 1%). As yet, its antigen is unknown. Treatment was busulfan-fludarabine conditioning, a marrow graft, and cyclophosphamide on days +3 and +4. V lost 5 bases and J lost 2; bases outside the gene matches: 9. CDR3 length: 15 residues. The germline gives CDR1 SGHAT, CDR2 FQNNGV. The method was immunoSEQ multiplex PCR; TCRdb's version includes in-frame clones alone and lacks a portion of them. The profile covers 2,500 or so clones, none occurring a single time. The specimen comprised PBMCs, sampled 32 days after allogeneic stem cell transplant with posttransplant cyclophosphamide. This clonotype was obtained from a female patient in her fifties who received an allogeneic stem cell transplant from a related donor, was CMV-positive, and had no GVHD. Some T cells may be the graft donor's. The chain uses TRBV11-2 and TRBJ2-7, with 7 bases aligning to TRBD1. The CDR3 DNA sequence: TGTGCCAGCAGCGCCCGACAGGGATCCCCCTACGAGCAGTACTTC. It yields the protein CASSARQGSPYEQYF.